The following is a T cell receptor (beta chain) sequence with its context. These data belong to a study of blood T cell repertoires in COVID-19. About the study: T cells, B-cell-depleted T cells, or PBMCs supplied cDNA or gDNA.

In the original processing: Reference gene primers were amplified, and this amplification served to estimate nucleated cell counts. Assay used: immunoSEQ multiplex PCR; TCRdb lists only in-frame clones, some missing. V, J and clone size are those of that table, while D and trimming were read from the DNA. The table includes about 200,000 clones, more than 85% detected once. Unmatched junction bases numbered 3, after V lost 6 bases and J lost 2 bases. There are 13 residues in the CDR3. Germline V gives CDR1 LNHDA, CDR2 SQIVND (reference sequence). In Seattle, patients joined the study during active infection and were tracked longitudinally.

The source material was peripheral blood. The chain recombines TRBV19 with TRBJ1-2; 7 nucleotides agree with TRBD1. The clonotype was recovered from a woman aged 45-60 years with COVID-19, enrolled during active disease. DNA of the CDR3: TGTGCCAGTAGGGCGGACAGGAACTATGGCTACACCTTC. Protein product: CASRADRNYGYTF. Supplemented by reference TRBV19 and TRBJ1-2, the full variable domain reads DGGITQSPKYLFRKEGQNVTLSCEQNLNHDAMYWYRQDPGQGLRLIYYSQIVNDFQKGDIAEGYSVSREKKESFPLTVTSAQKNPTAFYLCASRADRNYGYTFGSGTRLTVV.